These 27 T cell receptor beta chains were sequenced from one sample in a study of identifying expanded T cells in peripheral blood. The repertoire was sequenced with immunoSEQ multiplex PCR; TCRdb's copy has only in-frame clones and lacks some. This sample has tens of thousands of clones, with roughly 90% found just once. The sequenced material came from blood. The receptor source for this set is a person aged 18 to 69 in good health.

The J gene is TRBJ1-2, the V gene TRBV6-5; TRBD1 matches 9 bases. CDR3 length equals 14 residues. Germline V CDR1 and CDR2: MNHEY, SVGAGI. V was pared by 5 bases and J by 7 bases, with 8 bases of the junction left unmatched. In DNA, the CDR3 is TGTGCCAGCAGTAAGACCGGGACAGGGTTTGGCTACACCTTC. Translation: CASSKTGTGFGYTF.

V and J are TRBV28 and TRBJ2-3; D is possibly TRBD2 (5 bases). V was shortened by 5 bases and J by 1 base, with 16 bases between the two germline ends. The germline V gene has CDR1 MDHEN and CDR2 SYDVKM. CDR3 length equals 16 residues. The CDR3 DNA sequence: TGTGCCAGCAGTCGTATACTCGGGGTTCGCACAGATACGCAGTATTTT. Encoded protein: CASSRILGVRTDTQYF.

The rearrangement joins TRBV6-1 to TRBJ1-1; no reliable D call. Germline V gene sequence: CDR1 MNHNS, CDR2 SASEGT. The CDR3 extends over 13 amino acids. The V and J ends lost 2 bases and 2 bases respectively, with 6 bases between them. CDR3 region: CASSETFNTEAFF. CDR3 sequence (DNA): TGTGCCAGCAGTGAAACGTTCAACACTGAAGCTTTCTTT.

V usage is TRBV6-6 and J usage is TRBJ1-4; TRBD1 agrees at 7 bases. The CDR3 runs to 14 residues. V trimming: 7 bases; J trimming: 7 bases; junction bases outside the gene matches: 9. Germline CDR1 reads MNHNY; CDR2 reads SVGAGI (reference sequence). The CDR3 sequence is CASTPETGSEKLFF. CDR3 nucleotides: TGTGCCAGCACCCCTGAGACAGGGTCTGAAAAACTGTTTTTT.

The chain is built from TRBV6-1 and TRBJ2-5, with unresolved D. CDR1 and CDR2 from the germline V gene are MNHNS and SASEGT. There are 14 residues in the CDR3. Trimming pared 0 bases from V and 5 bases from J, leaving 10 bases between. The DNA of the CDR3 is TGTGCCAGCAGTGAAGCTTCGTACGGGGAGACCCAGTACTTC. Protein sequence: CASSEASYGETQYF.

The chain joins TRBV4-3 to TRBJ1-3, with D uncertain. The CDR3 contains 15 residues. Germline V gives CDR1 LGHNA, CDR2 YSLEER. V was clipped by 3 bases and J by 0 bases, with 9 bases between them. CDR3 bases: TGCGCCAGCAGCCAGGACCGTTTCTCTGGAAACACCATATATTTT. Protein product: CASSQDRFSGNTIYF.

The chain joins TRBV20-1 to TRBJ1-1; D gene uncertain. This CDR3 spans 11 amino acids. The V end lost 0 bases, the J end lost 7 bases, and 6 bases lay between the germline ends. From germline, CDR1 is DFQATT and CDR2 SNEGSKA (reference sequence). CDR3 sequence: CSARDVGEAFF. The CDR3 nucleotides read TGCAGTGCTAGAGATGTTGGTGAAGCTTTCTTT.

The rearrangement joins TRBV19 to TRBJ2-1, with 8 nucleotides matching TRBD1. CDR1 and CDR2 (germline): LNHDA, SQIVND (reference sequence). Trimming cost V 1 base and J 6 bases; bases outside gene matches: 5. This CDR3 comprises 15 residues. The CDR3, as DNA: TGTGCCAGTAGTATAGGGACAGGGTGGGTCAATGAGCAGTTCTTC. Protein sequence: CASSIGTGWVNEQFF.

The rearrangement uses TRBV11-2 and TRBJ2-6, with D possibly being TRBD1 or TRBD2 (5 bases each). Trimming removed 0 bases from V and 4 bases from J, with 19 bases in between. Germline V gives CDR1 SGHAT, CDR2 FQNNGV. This CDR3 is 19 amino acids long. For the CDR3, the DNA is TGTGCCAGCAGCTTAGATCATCGGGGCCCCTTTGTCGGGGCCAACGTCCTGACTTTC. It specifies CASSLDHRGPFVGANVLTF.

The genes are TRBV13 and TRBJ2-1; TRBD1 matches 7 bases. The junction had 17 bases not matched to a gene; V was cut back by 5 bases and J by 10 bases. This CDR3 comprises 16 residues. The germline gives CDR1 PRHDT, CDR2 FYEKMQ (reference sequence). The CDR3 DNA reads as TGTGCCAGCAGCCCACAGGGGACGGTCTCTGTCGGGGAGCAGTTCTTC. Translating gives CASSPQGTVSVGEQFF. Based on the CDR3 plus reference TRBV13 and TRBJ2-1, the full variable domain is AAGVIQSPRHLIKEKRETATLKCYPIPRHDTVYWYQQGPGQDPQFLISFYEKMQSDKGSIPDRFSAQQFSDYHSELNMSSLELGDSALYFCASSPQGTVSVGEQFFGPGTRLTVL.

This chain uses TRBV7-9 with TRBJ2-4, with 7 bases matching TRBD2. CDR3 size: 17 residues. The V gene end was trimmed by 0 bases and the J gene end by 0 bases; junction bases not matched to a gene: 5. The germline V gene has CDR1 SEHNR and CDR2 FQNEAQ (reference sequence). The CDR3: CASSLAGEGIAKNIQYF. For the CDR3, the DNA is TGTGCCAGCAGCTTAGCAGGGGAGGGCATAGCCAAAAACATTCAGTACTTC.

The chain employs TRBV28 and TRBJ1-5; TRBD1 matches at 9 bases. The ends lost 6 bases at V and 6 bases at J; junction bases unmatched: 9. CDR1 is MDHEN, CDR2 SYDVKM, per germline. The CDR3 runs to 15 residues. The CDR3 DNA sequence: TGTGCCAGCAGCCGAGGGACAGGGATTAGTCAGCCCCAGCATTTT. Protein product: CASSRGTGISQPQHF. The variable domain in full, with the rest retrieved from reference TRBV28 and TRBJ1-5, is DVKVTQSSRYLVKRTGEKVFLECVQDMDHENMFWYRQDPGLGLRLIYFSYDVKMKEKGDIPEGYSVSREKKERFSLILESASTNQTSMYLCASSRGTGISQPQHFGDGTRLSIL.

The J gene is TRBJ1-2, the V gene TRBV29-1; TRBD1 matches 7 bases. The trim removed 4 bases at V and 2 bases at J, leaving 10 bases unmatched. The CDR3 sequence is 15 residues long. Germline CDR1 and CDR2: SQVTM and ANQGSEA. The CDR3: CSVGDAGTENYGYTF. The CDR3 bases are TGCAGCGTTGGGGACGCCGGGACAGAGAACTATGGCTACACCTTC.

The chain combines TRBV5-5 with TRBJ2-7; 9 positions match TRBD2. From germline, CDR1 is SGHKS and CDR2 YYEKEE (reference sequence). V trimming: 4 bases; J trimming: 2 bases; junction bases outside the gene matches: 4. The CDR3 sequence is 14 residues long. The CDR3 nucleotides read TGTGCCAGCAGCCGTCTAGCGGGACCCTACGAGCAGTACTTC. Amino acid sequence: CASSRLAGPYEQYF.

The CDR3, as DNA: TGTGCCAGCAGCCAAGATGGGGGTTTGTGGGGCTACACCTTC. Translated: CASSQDGGLWGYTF. The gene calls are TRBV4-2 and TRBJ1-2, with D perhaps TRBD1 (5 bases). Germline V gene data show CDR1 as LGHNA and CDR2 as YNFKEQ. The length of the CDR3 is 14 residues. Deletions cut 0 bases from V and 8 bases from J, with 13 bases between.

This chain links TRBV5-6 with TRBJ2-5; weak D call: TRBD1 (5 bases). This CDR3 has 13 amino acids. V lost 2 bases and J lost 7, with 12 bases in between. From germline, CDR1 is SGHDT and CDR2 YYEEEE. The CDR3 sequence is CASSFGAQGTQYF. CDR3 coding DNA: TGTGCCAGCAGCTTCGGCGCGCAGGGGACCCAGTACTTC.

V is TRBV5-6 and J is TRBJ2-7; 8 nucleotides match TRBD1. CDR1 and CDR2 from the germline V gene are SGHDT and YYEEEE. This CDR3 comprises 14 residues. J gave up 2 bases and V 3 bases, and 4 bases lay outside the gene matches. CDR3: CASSSGTGAYEQYF. The CDR3 nucleotides are TGTGCCAGCAGCTCAGGGACAGGCGCCTACGAGCAGTACTTC.

This clone has only one observation. The gene calls are TRBV2 and TRBJ2-7; no reliable D call. Germline CDR1 and CDR2: SNHLY and FYNNEI. Trimming removed 8 bases at V and 2 bases at J, with 4 bases between. CDR3 size: 10 residues. The CDR3 protein is CASGAYEQYF. The CDR3, as DNA: TGTGCCAGCGGGGCCTACGAGCAGTACTTC.

The chain links TRBV5-1 to TRBJ2-7; 10 bases are a match to TRBD2. Germline-derived CDR1 and CDR2 are SGHRS and YFSETQ. V was pared by 3 bases and J by 7 bases, with 10 bases of the junction left unmatched. The CDR3 covers 15 residues. CDR3 sequence: CASSSTGLATGEQYF. The CDR3 nucleotides are TGCGCCAGCAGCTCGACGGGACTAGCGACAGGGGAGCAGTACTTC.

The chain uses TRBV7-2 and TRBJ1-1, with D possibly TRBD1 on 6 matching bases. V lost 3 bases and J lost 5, with 13 bases in between. The CDR3 has 14 residues. Germline CDR1 is SGHTA and CDR2 is FQGNSA. CDR3 sequence (DNA): TGTGCCAGCAGCTTTTTTCCAGGGACAACTGAAGCTTTCTTT. It specifies CASSFFPGTTEAFF.

V gene TRBV2 combines with J gene TRBJ1-2; the D is unclear. Deletions cut 1 base from V and 4 bases from J, with 4 bases between. The CDR3 covers 12 residues. CDR1 is SNHLY and CDR2 is FYNNEI in the germline V gene. The CDR3 here is CASSEGLYGYTF. The CDR3 DNA reads as TGTGCCAGCAGTGAAGGTCTCTATGGCTACACCTTC.

V and J are TRBV2 and TRBJ1-1, with TRBD1 matching over 7 bases. The germline V gene encodes CDR1 SNHLY and CDR2 FYNNEI. The V and J ends lost 6 bases and 6 bases, in that order; junction bases with no gene match: 10. This CDR3 is built from 14 residues. CDR3 in DNA: TGTGCCAGCAGCCCGGGACAGATGCAACCTGAAGCTTTCTTT. It encodes CASSPGQMQPEAFF.

The J gene is TRBJ1-1, the V gene TRBV5-8; D remains unclear. This CDR3 has 15 residues. Germline CDR1 and CDR2: SGHTS and YDEGEE. Trimming removed 4 bases from V and 2 bases from J, with 15 bases in between. This chain's CDR3 is CASSNYNDGNTEAFF. CDR3 DNA: TGTGCCAGCAGCAACTATAACGACGGAAACACTGAAGCTTTCTTT.

The genes are TRBV2 and TRBJ2-1, with TRBD1 as a possible D gene (6 bases). Deletions cut 4 bases from V and 4 bases from J, with 8 bases between. Germline CDR1 is SNHLY and CDR2 is FYNNEI. This CDR3 spans 13 amino acids. The CDR3 region is CASSGGGYNEQFF. The CDR3 coding sequence is TGTGCCAGCAGTGGAGGGGGATACAATGAGCAGTTCTTC.

CDR3: CASAPGWTSSNTGELFF. CDR3 DNA: TGCGCCAGCGCACCCGGATGGACTAGCTCAAACACCGGGGAGCTGTTTTTT. The chain links TRBV4-1 to TRBJ2-2; TRBD2 matches at 8 bases. From germline, CDR1 is MGHRA and CDR2 YSYEKL. The trim removed 8 bases at V and 2 bases at J, leaving 13 bases unmatched. The CDR3 is 17 amino acids.

Details on this clone: A read error may produce the germline difference seen at one junction end. The chain links TRBV6-1 to TRBJ2-1; 9 nucleotides agree with TRBD2. Per the germline V gene, CDR1 is MNHNS and CDR2 is SASEGT. The CDR3 runs 12 residues. The CDR3 nucleotides are TGTGCCAGCAGTGAACGGCTAGCGGGGTTCATCTTC. Translating gives CASSERLAGFIF.

This rearrangement joins TRBV7-9 to TRBJ1-5, with D possibly matching TRBD1 (5 bases). The CDR3 covers 15 residues. Germline V gives CDR1 SEHNR, CDR2 FQNEAQ (reference sequence). The V end was cut by 1 base, the J end by 2 bases, with 9 bases between. Written as DNA, the CDR3 is TGTGCCAGCAGCTTAGGAGGGACGGGCAATCAGCCCCAGCATTTT. This translates into CASSLGGTGNQPQHF.